Listed here are 17 T cell receptor beta chains from one sample, sequenced in a study of T cell repertoires in cytomegalovirus infection (dated by TCRdb to about 2019). Data came from an Illumina HiSeq 1500. TCRdb cleaned the public reads at Q25 with fastp, built clones with MiXCR and kept in-frame beta chains. Merged by CDR3 protein, the rows form single entries marked with the most common genes and DNA. The sample yields under 150,000 distinct CDR3 sequences; 20% to 30% were counted once. About 37% of the sample rests with the top ten. These receptors have no identified antigens. The sequenced material came from PBMCs, sequenced either directly or after in vitro stimulation (not recorded which). The receptor source for this set is a human donor in good health (CMV status not recorded). Some clones in this sample may be carry-over from other donors' samples.

The table lists this clonotype with a few counts. The CDR3 DNA reads TGCAGTGGTGTTAGCGGGAGGGAGGGAGATACGCAGTATTTT. Translating gives CSGVSGREGDTQYF. The chain joins TRBV20-1 to TRBJ2-3; 11 bases are shared with TRBD2. The CDR3 is 14 residues long. V lost 7 bases to trimming and J lost 5 bases; unmatched junction nucleotides: 8. Germline CDR1 and CDR2: DFQATT and SNEGSKA (reference sequence).

The V call is TRBV2, the J call TRBJ1-1; D is unclear. The CDR3 totals 13 residues. Between the trimmed V and J ends, which lost 4 bases and 3 bases, there was a span of 9 bases. Germline V gene lookup returns CDR1 SNHLY and CDR2 FYNNEI. CDR3 DNA sequence: TGTGCCAGCAGTGTTGGTCACGACACTGAAGCTTTCTTT. The encoded protein is CASSVGHDTEAFF. The whole variable domain, remainder taken from reference TRBV2 and TRBJ1-1, is EPEVTQTPSHQVTQMGQEVILRCVPISNHLYFYWYRQILGQKVEFLVSFYNNEISEKSEIFDDQFSVERPDGSNFTLKIRSTKLEDSAMYFCASSVGHDTEAFFGQGTRLTVV.

This clonotype appeared a few times. The chain has TRBV18 and TRBJ1-5; tentative D call: TRBD1 (5 bases). CDR1 and CDR2 from the germline V gene are KGHSH and LQKENI. V dropped 3 bases and J dropped 2 bases, with 14 bases sitting between them. The CDR3 has 16 amino acids. DNA of the CDR3: TGTGCCAGCTCACCCGGGACGAGCGGTGGCAATCAGCCCCAGCATTTT. It specifies CASSPGTSGGNQPQHF.

This clonotype was counted at least ten times. The chain employs TRBV28 and TRBJ2-7; 10 bases agree with TRBD1. Germline CDR1 MDHEN, CDR2 SYDVKM. The CDR3 is 15 residues long. Trimming at V came to 6 bases and at J to 2 bases, leaving 7 bases not matched to a gene. The CDR3 DNA sequence: TGTGCCAGCAGGGGACCGGGACAGGGGACCTACGAGCAGTACTTC. Residues: CASRGPGQGTYEQYF.

Worth noting for this clonotype: A much larger clone differs from this one at a single base, so this may be a read error. J is TRBJ1-2 and V is TRBV12-5, with 9 positions matching TRBD1. This CDR3 has 13 residues. Germline lookup yields CDR1 LGHNT and CDR2 FRNRAP. CDR3 loop: CASGLQGAGGYPF. As DNA, the CDR3 is TGTGCTAGTGGTTTACAGGGGGCTGGTGGCTACCCCTTC.

This clonotype has ten or more counts. V and J are TRBV20-1 and TRBJ1-5, with a weak D call TRBD1 (5 bases). Per the germline V gene, CDR1 is DFQATT and CDR2 is SNEGSKA (reference sequence). V was shortened by 5 bases and J by 2 bases, with 13 bases between the two germline ends. The CDR3 contains 14 residues. CDR3 region: CSAGRVSGNQPQHF. The DNA for the CDR3 is TGCAGTGCTGGCAGGGTGTCAGGCAATCAGCCCCAGCATTTT.

J is TRBJ2-2 and V is TRBV10-2; TRBD1 matches at 7 bases. This CDR3 is 15 amino acids long. V lost 4 bases and J lost 0; bases outside the gene matches: 2. Looked up from germline, CDR1 is WSHSY and CDR2 is SAAADI. The CDR3 DNA sequence: TGCGCCAGCAGTGGGCAGGGGGCGAACACCGGGGAGCTGTTTTTT. Its translation: CASSGQGANTGELFF.

The CDR3 region is CASSPRTGRDTEAFF. Here the CDR3 DNA reads TGTGCCAGCAGCCCCCGGACAGGGCGGGACACTGAAGCTTTCTTT. V gene TRBV7-9 combines with J gene TRBJ1-1, with 8 nucleotides matching TRBD1. V lost 5 bases to trimming and J lost 3 bases; unmatched junction nucleotides: 8. Germline V gene sequence: CDR1 SEHNR, CDR2 FQNEAQ (reference sequence). This CDR3 is built from 15 residues.

This chain connects TRBV29-1 to TRBJ2-5; tentatively, D is TRBD1 or TRBD2 (6 bases each). With 3 bases removed from V and 5 bases from J, the gap between germline ends came to 13 bases. Germline V gene lookup returns CDR1 SQVTM and CDR2 ANQGSEA. The CDR3 runs to 13 residues. In DNA form, the CDR3 reads TGCAGCGTTGACTGGGGGGCACGGGAGACCCAGTACTTC. Translated: CSVDWGARETQYF.

The chain uses TRBV6-8 and TRBJ2-3; 7 positions agree with TRBD1. Per germline, CDR1 MNHGY and CDR2 SAAAGT. Unmatched junction bases numbered 10, after V lost 9 bases and J lost 4 bases. The CDR3 totals 14 residues. This CDR3 is CARWPGQPADTQYF. The DNA of the CDR3 is TGTGCCAGGTGGCCGGGACAGCCGGCAGATACGCAGTATTTT.

This clonotype has more than one count but fewer than ten. The rearrangement joins TRBV5-3 to TRBJ2-7; TRBD1 matches at 7 bases. TRBV5-3 is reported as an ORF; its role is uncertain. The CDR3 has 15 residues. The ends lost 8 bases at V and 0 bases at J; junction bases unmatched: 11. The CDR3 DNA reads TGTGCCAGCAGCCGACAGGGTGAGCGCTCCTACGAGCAGTACTTC. Encoded protein: CASSRQGERSYEQYF.

The chain recombines TRBV6-5 with TRBJ1-2, with TRBD1 as a possible D gene (5 bases). Germline loops: CDR1 MNHEY, CDR2 SVGAGI. Trimming shortened V by 0 bases and J by 10 bases, and 12 bases separated the two germline ends. This CDR3 comprises 13 residues. CDR3 amino acids: CASSYSVGHPYTF. The CDR3 DNA reads TGTGCCAGCAGTTACTCGGTAGGACACCCCTACACCTTC.

This clonotype was counted ten times or more. The chain links TRBV7-2 to TRBJ2-7; 7 nucleotides agree with TRBD2. CDR1 and CDR2 from the germline V gene are SGHTA and FQGNSA. V lost 4 bases and J lost 0; bases outside the gene matches: 6. The CDR3 has 15 amino acids. CDR3 region: CASSSSGAASYEQYF. As DNA, the CDR3 is TGTGCCAGCAGCTCCAGCGGGGCGGCCTCCTACGAGCAGTACTTC.

The V gene is TRBV19, the J gene TRBJ1-5, with D maybe TRBD1 (5 bases). V gave up 3 bases and J gave up 2 bases, with 14 bases separating them. Germline V gene lookup returns CDR1 LNHDA and CDR2 SQIVND (reference sequence). The CDR3 contains 16 residues. This CDR3 is CASSIVRARGNQPQHF. The CDR3, as DNA: TGTGCCAGTAGTATCGTCAGGGCACGGGGCAATCAGCCCCAGCATTTT.

This clonotype was recorded many times. The rearrangement links TRBV7-2 to TRBJ2-3; D uncertain. CDR1 SGHTA and CDR2 FQGNSA come from the germline V gene. The CDR3 contains 14 residues. V shed 5 bases and J shed 3 bases, with 12 bases lying between them. The CDR3 bases are TGTGCCAGCAGCCGTACAAGGATGACAGATACGCAGTATTTT. It specifies CASSRTRMTDTQYF.

The rearrangement links TRBV28 to TRBJ2-7; D may be TRBD1 or TRBD2 (5 bases each). Trimming shortened V by 4 bases and J by 6 bases, and 16 bases separated the two germline ends. Germline values: CDR1 MDHEN, CDR2 SYDVKM. The CDR3 covers 14 residues. CDR3 bases: TGTGCCAGCAGTTCCCCTATCTGGGGGTCCGAGCAGTACGTC. This translates into CASSSPIWGSEQYV.

The chain recombines TRBV7-4 with TRBJ1-2, with D possibly matching TRBD1 (6 bases). In germline, CDR1 is SGHVT, CDR2 SQSDAQ. Trimming removed 5 bases from V and 10 bases from J, with 20 bases in between. The CDR3 spans 14 residues. The CDR3: CASSGTGYDWIYTF. Here the CDR3 DNA reads TGTGCCAGCAGCGGTACAGGGTACGATTGGATCTACACCTTC.